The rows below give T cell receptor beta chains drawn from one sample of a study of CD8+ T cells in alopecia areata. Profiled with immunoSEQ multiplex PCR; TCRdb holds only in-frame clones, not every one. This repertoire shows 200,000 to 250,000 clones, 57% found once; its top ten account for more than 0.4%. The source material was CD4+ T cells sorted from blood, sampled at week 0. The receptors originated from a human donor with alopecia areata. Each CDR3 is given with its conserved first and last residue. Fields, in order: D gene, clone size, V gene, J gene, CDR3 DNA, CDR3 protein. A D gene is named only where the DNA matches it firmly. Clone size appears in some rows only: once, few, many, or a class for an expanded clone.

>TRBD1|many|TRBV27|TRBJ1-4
TGTGCCAGCAGTCCCGGGACAGTTAATGAAAAACTGTTTTTT
CASSPGTVNEKLFF
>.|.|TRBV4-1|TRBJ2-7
TGCGCCAGCAGCCAGGTATGGAGGACTGGGGACTACGAGCAGTACTTC
CASSQVWRTGDYEQYF
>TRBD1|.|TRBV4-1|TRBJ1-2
TGCGCCAGCAGCCAGCCGGGACAGGGGATCAGGATTGGCTACACCTTC
CASSQPGQGIRIGYTF
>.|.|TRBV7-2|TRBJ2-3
TGTGCCAGCAGCCCGGATTGGGCCGGCACAGATACGCAGTATTTT
CASSPDWAGTDTQYF
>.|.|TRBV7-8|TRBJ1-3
TGTGCCAGCAGCCCCCGCGCAAGCGCGGACCTCTCTGGAAACACCATATATTTT
CASSPRASADLSGNTIYF
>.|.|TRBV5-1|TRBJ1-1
TGCGCCAGCAGCCCAAAAGGGACCTCCTTCGGCCCTAAGAACACTGAAGCTTTCTTT
CASSPKGTSFGPKNTEAFF
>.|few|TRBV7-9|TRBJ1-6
TGTGCCAGCAGCTTAGGCGTGGGGATTTATAATTCACCCCTCCACTTT
CASSLGVGIYNSPLHF
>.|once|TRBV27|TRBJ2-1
TGTGCCAGCAGTTTTCGGACTTACAATGAGCAGTTCTTC
CASSFRTYNEQFF
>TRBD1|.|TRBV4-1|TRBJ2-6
TGCGCCAGCAGCCAAACCGGGACAGGGGTGGCTGGGGCCAACGTCCTGACTTTC
CASSQTGTGVAGANVLTF
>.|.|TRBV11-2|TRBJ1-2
TGTGCCAGCAGCTCACTGAGGGCGGGGTATGGCTACACCTTC
CASSSLRAGYGYTF
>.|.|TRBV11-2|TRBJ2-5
TGTGCCAGCGCAGGCGGACTCCAAGAGACCCAGTACTTC
CASAGGLQETQYF
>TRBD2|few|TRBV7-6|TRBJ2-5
TGTGCCAGCAGCTCAGGTGGGACTAGCGGGTCCCAAGAGACCCAGTACTTC
CASSSGGTSGSQETQYF
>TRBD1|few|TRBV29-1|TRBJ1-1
TGCAGCGGGGGACAGATGAACACTGAAGCTTTCTTT
CSGGQMNTEAFF
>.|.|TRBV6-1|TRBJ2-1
TGTGCCAGCAGTGAAGTATATGGCACTAACAACAATGAGCAGTTCTTC
CASSEVYGTNNNEQFF
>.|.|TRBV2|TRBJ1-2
TGTGCCAGCAGGGCGACAGTTAACTATGGCTACACCTTC
CASRATVNYGYTF